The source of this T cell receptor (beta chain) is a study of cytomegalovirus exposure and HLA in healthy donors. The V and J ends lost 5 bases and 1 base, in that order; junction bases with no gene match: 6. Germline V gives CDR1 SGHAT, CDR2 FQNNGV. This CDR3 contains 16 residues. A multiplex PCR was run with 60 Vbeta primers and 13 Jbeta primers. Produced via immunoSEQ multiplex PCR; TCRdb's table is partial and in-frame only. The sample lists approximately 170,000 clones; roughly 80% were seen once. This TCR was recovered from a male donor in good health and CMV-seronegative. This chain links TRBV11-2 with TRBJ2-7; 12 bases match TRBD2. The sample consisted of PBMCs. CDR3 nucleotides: TGTGCCAGCAGCAATAGGACTAGCGGGGCGTCCTACGAGCAGTACTTC. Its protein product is CASSNRTSGASYEQYF.